The 15 T cell receptor beta chains given below trace back to one sample, sequenced in a study of CD8 T cells in Susac syndrome. RNA in amounts of roughly 0.5 to 1 ug was reverse transcribed with random hexamers. TCRdb reprocessed the immunoSEQ multiplex PCR reads with MiXCR, giving one entry per CDR3 protein. The sample lists some 300,000 distinct CDR3 sequences, about 88% occurring once. Sequencing was performed on CD8+ T cells from PBMCs. These receptors were taken from a human donor with multiple sclerosis.

The V and J genes are TRBV29-1 and TRBJ1-1, with 7 bases that match TRBD1. Trimming removed 2 bases from V and 3 bases from J; junction bases left unmatched: 3. The CDR3 covers 13 residues. The germline V gene has CDR1 SQVTM and CDR2 ANQGSEA. The CDR3 protein is CSVEPQGDTEAFF. The CDR3 DNA is TGCAGCGTTGAACCTCAGGGGGACACTGAAGCTTTCTTT.

The chain combines TRBV29-1 with TRBJ1-1, with 9 bases lining up with TRBD1. CDR1 and CDR2 (germline): SQVTM, ANQGSEA. This CDR3 has 11 amino acids. With V trimmed by 8 bases and J by 8 bases, 6 bases remained unmatched. Here the CDR3 reads CSLNRGQEAFF. DNA for the CDR3: TGCAGCTTAAACAGGGGGCAGGAAGCTTTCTTT.

This clonotype was counted a single time. The chain is built from TRBV29-1 and TRBJ2-3; 8 bases are a match to TRBD1. This CDR3 has 16 residues. The ends lost 4 bases at V and 4 bases at J; junction bases unmatched: 13. Germline V gene data show CDR1 as SQVTM and CDR2 as ANQGSEA. CDR3 loop: CSVVTPDGQGADTQYF. CDR3 sequence (DNA): TGCAGCGTTGTCACCCCGGATGGACAGGGAGCAGATACGCAGTATTTT.

This sequence joins TRBV30 and TRBJ1-1; 9 nucleotides agree with TRBD1. Germline-derived CDR1 and CDR2 are GTSNPN and SVGIG (reference sequence). The trim removed 4 bases at V and 3 bases at J, leaving 3 bases unmatched. The CDR3 length is 13 residues. Here the CDR3 DNA reads TGTGCCTGGACCGGACAGGGGCACACTGAAGCTTTCTTT. Translating gives CAWTGQGHTEAFF.

V usage is TRBV27 and J usage is TRBJ2-1, with 10 bases fitting TRBD2. J gave up 2 bases and V 5 bases, and 18 bases lay outside the gene matches. Germline V gene sequence: CDR1 MNHEY, CDR2 SMNVEV (reference sequence). The CDR3 extends over 20 amino acids. The CDR3: CASSPSGPLAGVGTYNEQFF. In DNA, the CDR3 is TGTGCCAGCAGTCCTTCGGGGCCCCTAGCGGGAGTTGGAACCTACAATGAGCAGTTCTTC.

This clonotype has only one observation. The rearrangement links TRBV12-3 or TRBV12-4 to TRBJ1-1; the match to TRBD1 covers 9 bases. The CDR3 is made up of 17 amino acids. J gave up 1 base and V 5 bases, and 11 bases lay outside the gene matches. The CDR3 region is CASSTRQGVVGNTEAFF. For the CDR3, the DNA is TGTGCCAGCAGTACTCGACAGGGGGTAGTGGGGAACACTGAAGCTTTCTTT.

The chain employs TRBV11-2 and TRBJ2-1; 11 bases are shared with TRBD2. The CDR3 is 16 residues long. V was pared by 5 bases and J by 4 bases, with 7 bases of the junction left unmatched. Germline assignment: CDR1 SGHAT and CDR2 FQNNGV. CDR3 sequence: CASSKTSGGWYNEQFF. The DNA for the CDR3 is TGTGCCAGCAGCAAAACTAGCGGGGGTTGGTACAATGAGCAGTTCTTC.

This chain uses TRBV7-9 with TRBJ2-3; D gene uncertain. The CDR3 spans 10 residues. Trimming pared 10 bases from V and 6 bases from J, leaving 8 bases between. CDR1 SEHNR and CDR2 FQNEAQ come from the germline V gene (reference sequence). In nucleotides, the CDR3 is TGTGCCACCGCTGGGGATACGCAGTATTTT. It is translated as CATAGDTQYF.

This clonotype was observed a few times. V and J are TRBV6-1 and TRBJ2-7; D unclear. Trimming removed 10 bases from V and 4 bases from J, with 20 bases in between. The CDR3 totals 14 residues. Germline V CDR1 and CDR2: MNHNS, SASEGT. The CDR3 nucleotides are TGTGCCATCAGGCCAGTAGACCGAGATTACGAGCAGTACTTC. This translates into CAIRPVDRDYEQYF.

J is TRBJ2-7 and V is TRBV7-9; TRBD1 agrees at 9 bases. CDR3 length equals 14 residues. CDR1 and CDR2 from the germline V gene are SEHNR and FQNEAQ (reference sequence). The ends lost 2 bases at V and 7 bases at J; junction bases unmatched: 6. The CDR3 bases are TGTGCCAGCAGCTTACCCGGGACAGGGAAAGAGCAGTACTTC. This translates into CASSLPGTGKEQYF.

This chain links TRBV7-6 with TRBJ2-6; 9 bases map to TRBD1. The CDR3 runs to 22 residues. CDR1 and CDR2 (germline): SGHVS, FNYEAQ. J gave up 0 bases and V 5 bases, and 20 bases lay outside the gene matches. The CDR3 sequence: CASSVRQGVTYSHSSGANVLTF. CDR3 nucleotide sequence: TGTGCCAGCAGCGTGAGACAGGGGGTCACTTATAGTCATAGCTCTGGGGCCAACGTCCTGACTTTC.

The rearrangement links TRBV27 to TRBJ2-3, with 13 bases identical to TRBD2. The trim removed 6 bases at V and 3 bases at J, leaving 9 bases unmatched. The CDR3 extends over 17 amino acids. Per the germline V gene, CDR1 is MNHEY and CDR2 is SMNVEV (reference sequence). This chain's CDR3 is CASSTPLAGGPTDTQYF. The CDR3 DNA sequence: TGTGCCAGCAGCACCCCACTAGCGGGAGGGCCAACAGATACGCAGTATTTT.

The chain couples TRBV5-6 to TRBJ2-7; the D gene is possibly TRBD2 (6 bases). The CDR3 covers 13 residues. The germline V and J ends were trimmed by 3 bases and 0 bases, with 7 bases remaining between them. Germline V gives CDR1 SGHDT, CDR2 YYEEEE. CDR3 coding DNA: TGTGCCAGCAGCTGGAGGGGCTCCTACGAGCAGTACTTC. Its translation: CASSWRGSYEQYF.

The chain is built from TRBV2 and TRBJ2-7; D remains ambiguous. The CDR3 is 11 amino acids. V was trimmed by 3 bases and J by 2 bases, leaving 2 bases between them. Looked up from germline, CDR1 is SNHLY and CDR2 is FYNNEI. The CDR3 nucleotides are TGTGCCAGCAGTGAGACCTACGAGCAGTACTTC. Amino acids: CASSETYEQYF.

The J gene is TRBJ1-3, the V gene TRBV4-3; a possible D gene is TRBD1 (5 bases). Germline lookup yields CDR1 LGHNA and CDR2 YSLEER. The CDR3 runs to 16 residues. Trimming took 0 bases from V and 0 from J, leaving 9 bases between them. This chain's CDR3 is CASSQDRGRSGNTIYF. The CDR3 DNA follows: TGCGCCAGCAGCCAAGATCGGGGCCGCTCTGGAAACACCATATATTTT.